Following are 20 T cell receptor beta chains from one sample sequenced in a study of T cell repertoires in cytomegalovirus infection. One entry per CDR3 protein, called by TCRdb with MiXCR from the reads. The table includes hundreds of thousands of distinct CDR3 sequences, 24% detected once. The sequencing sample was made of CD8+ T cells from PBMCs. The receptors come from a human donor in good health (CMV status not recorded). Some clones in this sample may be carry-over from other donors' samples.

This clonotype was seen ten or more times. This sequence joins TRBV28 and TRBJ2-5; 8 nucleotides agree with TRBD1. Germline V gene sequence: CDR1 MDHEN, CDR2 SYDVKM. This CDR3 region has 15 residues. Losses at the gene ends were 6 bases for V and 5 bases for J; bases not matched to a gene: 11. The CDR3 DNA follows: TGTGCCAGCAGCCCCGGGGACAGGCAAGACGAGACCCAGTACTTC. The encoded protein is CASSPGDRQDETQYF.

The chain employs TRBV6-1 and TRBJ1-4; weak D call: TRBD1 (5 bases). Germline V lookup: CDR1 MNHNS, CDR2 SASEGT. Trimming pared 5 bases from V and 0 bases from J, leaving 16 bases between. The CDR3 loop spans 17 amino acids. The CDR3 reads CASSYPPDRPTNEKLFF. The CDR3 DNA follows: TGTGCCAGCAGTTACCCCCCTGACAGACCAACTAATGAAAAACTGTTTTTT.

V and J are TRBV28 and TRBJ2-1, with D unresolved. Trimming cost V 1 base and J 6 bases, with 10 bases left between them. The CDR3 spans 14 residues. Germline loops: CDR1 MDHEN, CDR2 SYDVKM. In DNA form, the CDR3 reads TGTGCCAGCAGTTTATTCCAGGTCACCAATGAGCAGTTCTTC. Translating gives CASSLFQVTNEQFF. Combining the CDR3 with reference TRBV28 and TRBJ2-1 gives the whole variable domain DVKVTQSSRYLVKRTGEKVFLECVQDMDHENMFWYRQDPGLGLRLIYFSYDVKMKEKGDIPEGYSVSREKKERFSLILESASTNQTSMYLCASSLFQVTNEQFFGPGTRLTVL.

V is TRBV11-2 and J is TRBJ2-2; a weak D match, TRBD2 (6 bases). Germline-derived CDR1 and CDR2 are SGHAT and FQNNGV. The V and J ends lost 1 base and 4 bases respectively, with 10 bases between them. CDR3 length equals 15 residues. CDR3 sequence (DNA): TGTGCCAGCAGCTTAGTTCGGGGAGGCACCGGGGAGCTGTTTTTT. Amino acid sequence: CASSLVRGGTGELFF.

This clonotype has only a few counts. The gene calls are TRBV28 and TRBJ2-5, with TRBD1 identical over 9 bases. The CDR3 extends over 15 amino acids. Trimming took 3 bases from V and 7 from J; bases not matched to a gene: 9. Germline CDR1 and CDR2: MDHEN and SYDVKM. The CDR3 DNA is TGTGCCAGCAGTTTGCCGGGACAGGGAAATTTGACCCAGTACTTC. Translation gives CASSLPGQGNLTQYF.

The chain is built from TRBV9 and TRBJ1-2; TRBD1 matches 7 bases. Germline loops: CDR1 SGDLS, CDR2 YYNGEE. This CDR3 has 15 amino acids. Trimming removed 6 bases from V and 2 bases from J; junction bases left unmatched: 10. Here the CDR3 reads CASTSRETGNYGYTF. The DNA of the CDR3 is TGTGCCAGCACCTCTAGAGAGACAGGGAACTATGGCTACACCTTC.

A few counts support this clonotype. The chain carries TRBV10-2 and TRBJ1-2, with D hard to call. The V end was cut by 2 bases, the J end by 5 bases, with 6 bases between. CDR1 is WSHSY and CDR2 is SAAADI in the germline V gene. There are 12 residues in the CDR3. The chain's CDR3 is CASSEEVYGYTF. The CDR3 region has the DNA TGCGCCAGCAGTGAGGAAGTATATGGCTACACCTTC.

V and J are TRBV4-3 and TRBJ1-5; D not certain. V was pared by 1 base and J by 5 bases, with 12 bases between. Germline V gene lookup returns CDR1 LGHNA and CDR2 YSLEER. The CDR3 extends over 15 amino acids. The CDR3 protein is CASSQAWQTDQPQHF. The CDR3 region has the DNA TGCGCCAGCAGCCAAGCGTGGCAGACCGATCAGCCCCAGCATTTT.

The chain uses TRBV6-5 and TRBJ1-4, with D unresolved. Germline-derived CDR1 and CDR2 are MNHEY and SVGAGI. CDR3 length: 17 amino acids. V was shortened by 0 bases and J by 5 bases, with 16 bases between the two germline ends. In DNA, the CDR3 is TGTGCCAGCAGTTACTCGATTGGAGCACGGCGAAATGAAAAACTGTTTTTT. It encodes CASSYSIGARRNEKLFF.

This clonotype has a handful of counts. The chain combines TRBV28 with TRBJ1-2; 7 bases are a match to TRBD1. CDR3 length: 13 amino acids. Looked up from germline, CDR1 is MDHEN and CDR2 is SYDVKM. Unmatched junction bases numbered 6, after V lost 3 bases and J lost 8 bases. The CDR3 nucleotides read TGTGCCAGCAGTTTCAGAGGGGGCGTGGGCTACACCTTC. Translated, it gives CASSFRGGVGYTF.

V usage is TRBV7-9 and J usage is TRBJ1-4, with D unclear. V shed 1 base and J shed 8 bases, with 5 bases lying between them. The CDR3 is 12 residues long. Germline V gives CDR1 SEHNR, CDR2 FQNEAQ (reference sequence). The CDR3 DNA sequence: TGTGCCAGCAGCTTAGGACTCGAAAAACTGTTTTTT. Translation: CASSLGLEKLFF.

The V call is TRBV29-1, the J call TRBJ2-2, with D tentatively TRBD2 (5 bases). V was clipped by 0 bases and J by 0 bases, with 11 bases between them. This CDR3 has 16 residues. Germline values: CDR1 SQVTM, CDR2 ANQGSEA. Here the CDR3 reads CSVEEGARANTGELFF. The CDR3 bases are TGCAGCGTTGAAGAGGGAGCCAGAGCGAACACCGGGGAGCTGTTTTTT.

The V and J genes are TRBV7-9 and TRBJ1-1; D not resolved. There are 14 residues in the CDR3. The germline V gene has CDR1 SEHNR and CDR2 FQNEAQ (reference sequence). The ends were cut back, 4 bases at V and 0 bases at J, with 9 bases in the middle. CDR3 coding DNA: TGTGCCAGCAGCTCCAGCTTAGTGAACACTGAAGCTTTCTTT. Amino acids: CASSSSLVNTEAFF.

There are a few counts of this clonotype. This chain uses TRBV20-1 with TRBJ1-2; D gene ambiguous. Trimming cost V 2 bases and J 6 bases, with 1 base left between them. The CDR3 has 9 amino acids. CDR1 is DFQATT, CDR2 SNEGSKA, per germline (reference sequence). CDR3 in amino acids: CSARNGYTF. The CDR3 region has the DNA TGCAGTGCTAGAAATGGCTACACCTTC.

V gene TRBV29-1 combines with J gene TRBJ2-7; D not resolved. The V end lost 7 bases, the J end lost 1 base, and 17 bases lay between the germline ends. CDR1 SQVTM and CDR2 ANQGSEA come from the germline V gene. CDR3 length: 14 amino acids. The chain's CDR3 is CSADSAVNSYEQYF. The CDR3 coding sequence is TGCAGCGCTGACTCGGCAGTTAATTCCTACGAGCAGTACTTC.

The rearrangement links TRBV2 to TRBJ2-7; 8 positions agree with TRBD2. J gave up 4 bases and V 3 bases, and 17 bases lay outside the gene matches. This CDR3 comprises 18 residues. CDR1 is SNHLY and CDR2 is FYNNEI in the germline V gene. This CDR3 is CASSEEAGAGRPGYEQYV. CDR3 nucleotide sequence: TGTGCCAGCAGTGAGGAAGCGGGGGCCGGCCGCCCGGGTTACGAGCAGTACGTC.

This chain connects TRBV6-6 to TRBJ1-5, with 8 positions matching TRBD1. CDR1 and CDR2 (germline): MNHNY, SVGAGI (reference sequence). With V trimmed by 5 bases and J by 6 bases, 6 bases remained unmatched. CDR3 size: 14 residues. The CDR3 DNA reads as TGTGCCAGCAGTCTTAACAGGGGGGGTCAGCCCCAGCATTTT. Encoded protein: CASSLNRGGQPQHF.

This chain links TRBV4-3 with TRBJ1-4, with D possibly being TRBD1 (5 bases). Trimming left V 0 bases short and J 4 bases short, with 9 bases between. Germline assignment: CDR1 LGHNA and CDR2 YSLEER. CDR3 length equals 15 residues. This chain's CDR3 is CASSQEDSYNEKLFF. The CDR3 nucleotides are TGCGCCAGCAGCCAAGAAGACAGCTATAATGAAAAACTGTTTTTT.

This chain uses TRBV2 with TRBJ2-2; 8 bases agree with TRBD1. The CDR3 covers 14 residues. Trimming at V came to 8 bases and at J to 2 bases, leaving 4 bases not matched to a gene. Germline CDR1 SNHLY, CDR2 FYNNEI. The CDR3 DNA is TGTGCCAGCTTCGGACAGGGTAACACCGGGGAGCTGTTTTTT. Protein product: CASFGQGNTGELFF. Looking up the rest from reference TRBV2 and TRBJ2-2 gives the full variable domain: EPEVTQTPSHQVTQMGQEVILRCVPISNHLYFYWYRQILGQKVEFLVSFYNNEISEKSEIFDDQFSVERPDGSNFTLKIRSTKLEDSAMYFCASFGQGNTGELFFGEGSRLTVL.

In DNA, the CDR3 is TGTGCCATCAGGACGGGGACAGGCGACCACGAGCAGTACTTC. Residues: CAIRTGTGDHEQYF. The chain is built from TRBV10-3 and TRBJ2-7; 8 nucleotides align to TRBD1. V was clipped by 6 bases and J by 5 bases; unmatched bases: 9. Germline CDR1 and CDR2: ENHRY and SYGVKD. The CDR3 sequence is 14 residues long.